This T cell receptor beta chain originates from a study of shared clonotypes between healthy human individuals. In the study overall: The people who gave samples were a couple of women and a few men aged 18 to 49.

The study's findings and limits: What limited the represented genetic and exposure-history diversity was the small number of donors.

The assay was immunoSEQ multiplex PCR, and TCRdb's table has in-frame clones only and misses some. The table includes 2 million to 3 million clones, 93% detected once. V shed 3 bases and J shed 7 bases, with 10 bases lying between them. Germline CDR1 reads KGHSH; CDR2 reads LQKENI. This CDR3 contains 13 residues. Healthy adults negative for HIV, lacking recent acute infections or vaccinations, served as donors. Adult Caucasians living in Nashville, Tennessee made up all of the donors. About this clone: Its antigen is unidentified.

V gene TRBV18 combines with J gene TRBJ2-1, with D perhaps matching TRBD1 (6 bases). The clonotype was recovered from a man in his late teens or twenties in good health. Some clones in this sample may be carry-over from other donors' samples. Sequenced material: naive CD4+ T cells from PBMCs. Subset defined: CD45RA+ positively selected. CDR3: CASSPIQGNEQFF. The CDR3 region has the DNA TGTGCCAGCTCACCCATACAGGGTAATGAGCAGTTCTTC. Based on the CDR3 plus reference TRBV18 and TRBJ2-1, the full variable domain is NAGVMQNPRHLVRRRGQEARLRCSPMKGHSHVYWYRQLPEEGLKFMVYLQKENIIDESGMPKERFSAEFPKEGPSILRIQQVVRGDSAAYFCASSPIQGNEQFFGPGTRLTVL.